This passage covers 9 T cell receptor beta chains from one sample sequenced in a study of tumor-infiltrating lymphocytes in localized non-small cell lung cancer. The method was immunoSEQ multiplex PCR; TCRdb's version includes in-frame clones alone and lacks a portion of them. Of some 15,000 clones in the sample, 65% to 85% were seen once. Sequencing input: uninvolved lung tissue not adjacent to the tumor. Receptors originate from a human donor with non-small cell lung cancer.

The V and J genes are TRBV7-3 and TRBJ2-1, with D unclear. The V gene lost 5 bases and the J gene lost 5 bases, with 10 bases spanning the gap. The germline V gene encodes CDR1 SGHTA and CDR2 FQGTGA. This CDR3 comprises 13 residues. CDR3 amino acids: CASSADIHNEQFF. In nucleotides, the CDR3 is TGTGCCAGCAGCGCTGACATTCACAATGAGCAGTTCTTC.

V is TRBV27 and J is TRBJ2-1, with TRBD2 matching over 7 bases. V lost 0 bases and J lost 7; bases outside the gene matches: 6. The CDR3 is 15 amino acids. Germline CDR1 is MNHEY and CDR2 is SMNVEV (reference sequence). The CDR3 protein is CASSLSVGGGNEQFF. In DNA, the CDR3 is TGTGCCAGCAGTTTATCGGTGGGGGGAGGGAATGAGCAGTTCTTC.

The rearrangement links TRBV11-2 to TRBJ1-2, with D perhaps TRBD1 (5 bases). V lost 1 base and J 8 bases, leaving 11 bases between the germline ends. The CDR3 totals 13 residues. CDR1 is SGHAT and CDR2 is FQNNGV in the germline V gene. In nucleotides, the CDR3 is TGTGCCAGCAGCTTAGTACTGGGGGTCGGCTACACCTTC. Translated: CASSLVLGVGYTF.

The gene calls are TRBV5-5 and TRBJ1-1, with 9 bases lining up with TRBD1. The CDR3 is made up of 16 amino acids. The J segment lost 0 bases and the V segment lost 6 bases, leaving 9 bases of the junction unmatched. Germline V gene data show CDR1 as SGHKS and CDR2 as YYEKEE (reference sequence). The CDR3 sequence: CASTLQGANMNTEAFF. In DNA form, the CDR3 reads TGTGCCAGCACCTTACAGGGGGCCAACATGAACACTGAAGCTTTCTTT. Full variable domain (outside the CDR3, taken from reference TRBV5-5 and TRBJ1-1): DAGVTQSPTHLIKTRGQQVTLRCSPISGHKSVSWYQQVLGQGPQFIFQYYEKEERGRGNFPDRFSARQFPNYSSELNVNALLLGDSALYLCASTLQGANMNTEAFFGQGTRLTVV.

The V call is TRBV7-8, the J call TRBJ2-1, with TRBD2 as a possible D gene (5 bases). The germline gives CDR1 SGHVS, CDR2 FQNEAQ. V lost 10 bases, J lost 3 bases, and 10 bases lay in between. This CDR3 has 12 amino acids. The CDR3 sequence is CATQDFYNEQFF. CDR3 DNA: TGTGCCACCCAGGACTTCTACAATGAGCAGTTCTTC.

The J gene is TRBJ2-2, the V gene TRBV7-6, with TRBD2 matching over 11 bases. The germline V gene encodes CDR1 SGHVS and CDR2 FNYEAQ. The CDR3 totals 16 residues. V shed 1 base, J shed 6 bases, and the junction held 4 bases outside the gene matches. CDR3 loop: CASSLVLAGEAGELFF. The DNA for the CDR3 is TGTGCCAGCAGCTTAGTACTAGCGGGAGAGGCCGGGGAGCTGTTTTTT.

J is TRBJ2-7 and V is TRBV28, with 10 bases identical to TRBD2. CDR3 length equals 14 residues. CDR1 is MDHEN and CDR2 is SYDVKM in the germline V gene. V lost 3 bases and J lost 7; bases outside the gene matches: 6. CDR3 amino acids: CASSFQREGREQYF. The CDR3 DNA reads TGTGCCAGCAGTTTCCAGCGGGAGGGCCGGGAGCAGTACTTC.

The chain uses TRBV29-1 and TRBJ2-5, with TRBD2 matching over 14 bases. From germline, CDR1 is SQVTM and CDR2 ANQGSEA. The CDR3 consists of 15 residues. V was clipped by 6 bases and J by 5 bases; unmatched bases: 8. In DNA, the CDR3 is TGCAGCGTACGACTAGCGGGAGGGCCAATGGAGACCCAGTACTTC. Its protein product is CSVRLAGGPMETQYF.

The rearrangement uses TRBV9 and TRBJ2-1; 8 nucleotides agree with TRBD2. J gave up 1 base and V 2 bases, and 2 bases lay outside the gene matches. The CDR3 extends over 15 amino acids. In germline, CDR1 is SGDLS, CDR2 YYNGEE. The CDR3, as DNA: TGTGCCAGCAGCGTGACTAGCGTATCCTACAATGAGCAGTTCTTC. This encodes CASSVTSVSYNEQFF.